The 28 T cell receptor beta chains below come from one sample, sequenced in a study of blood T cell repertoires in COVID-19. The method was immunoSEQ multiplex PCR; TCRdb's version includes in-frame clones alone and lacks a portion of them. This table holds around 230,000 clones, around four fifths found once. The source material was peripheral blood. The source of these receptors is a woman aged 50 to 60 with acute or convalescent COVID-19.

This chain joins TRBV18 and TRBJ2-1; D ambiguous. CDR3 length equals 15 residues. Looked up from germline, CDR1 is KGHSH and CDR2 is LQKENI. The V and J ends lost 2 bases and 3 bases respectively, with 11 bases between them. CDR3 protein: CASSPGGYGYNEQFF. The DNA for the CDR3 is TGTGCCAGCTCACCAGGCGGCTACGGCTACAATGAGCAGTTCTTC.

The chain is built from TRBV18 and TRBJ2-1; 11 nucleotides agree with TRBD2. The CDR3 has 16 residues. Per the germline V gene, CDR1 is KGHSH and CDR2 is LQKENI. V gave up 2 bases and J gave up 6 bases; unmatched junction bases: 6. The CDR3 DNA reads TGTGCCAGCTCACCAACACTAGCGGGAGACAGCAATGAGCAGTTCTTC. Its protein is CASSPTLAGDSNEQFF.

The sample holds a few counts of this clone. The CDR3 loop reads CASSDPRGNSYEQYF. CDR3 in DNA: TGTGCCAGCAGTGACCCTAGGGGGAACTCCTACGAGCAGTACTTC. The chain couples TRBV2 to TRBJ2-7; possible D gene TRBD1, 6 bases. Germline V lookup: CDR1 SNHLY, CDR2 FYNNEI. CDR3 size: 15 residues. The ends were cut back, 3 bases at V and 0 bases at J, with 12 bases in the middle.

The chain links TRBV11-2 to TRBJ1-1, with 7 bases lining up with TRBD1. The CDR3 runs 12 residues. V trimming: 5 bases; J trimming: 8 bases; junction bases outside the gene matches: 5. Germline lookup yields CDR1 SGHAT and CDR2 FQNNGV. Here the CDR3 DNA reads TGTGCCAGCAGCCAGACAGGGACCGAAGCTTTCTTT. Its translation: CASSQTGTEAFF. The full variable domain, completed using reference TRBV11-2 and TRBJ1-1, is EAGVAQSPRYKIIEKRQSVAFWCNPISGHATLYWYQQILGQGPKLLIQFQNNGVVDDSQLPKDRFSAERLKGVDSTLKIQPAKLEDSAVYLCASSQTGTEAFFGQGTRLTVV.

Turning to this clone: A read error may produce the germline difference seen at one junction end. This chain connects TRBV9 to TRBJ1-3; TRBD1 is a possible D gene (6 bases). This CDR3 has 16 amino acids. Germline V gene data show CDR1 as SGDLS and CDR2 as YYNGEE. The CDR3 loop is CASTVGPGDSGNTIYF. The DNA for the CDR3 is TGTGCCAGCACCGTAGGCCCAGGGGACTCTGGAAACACCATATATTTT.

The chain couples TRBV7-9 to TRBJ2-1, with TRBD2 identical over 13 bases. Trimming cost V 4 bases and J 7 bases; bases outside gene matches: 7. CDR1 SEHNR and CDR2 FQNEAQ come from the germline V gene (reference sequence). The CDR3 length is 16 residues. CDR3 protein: CASSSTLAGGFNEQFF. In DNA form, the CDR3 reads TGTGCCAGCAGCTCCACACTAGCGGGAGGGTTTAATGAGCAGTTCTTC.

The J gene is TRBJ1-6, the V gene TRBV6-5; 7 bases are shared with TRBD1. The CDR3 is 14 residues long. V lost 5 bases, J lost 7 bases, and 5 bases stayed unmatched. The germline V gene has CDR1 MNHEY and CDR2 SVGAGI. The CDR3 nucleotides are TGTGCCAGCAGTCGGGACAGAGTAAATTCACCCCTCCACTTT. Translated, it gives CASSRDRVNSPLHF.

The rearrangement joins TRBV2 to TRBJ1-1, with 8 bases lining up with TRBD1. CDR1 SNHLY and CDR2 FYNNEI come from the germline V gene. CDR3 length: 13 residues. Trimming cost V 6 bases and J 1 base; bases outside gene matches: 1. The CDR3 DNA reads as TGTGCCAGCAGCGGACAGGGGAACACTGAAGCTTTCTTT. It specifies CASSGQGNTEAFF.

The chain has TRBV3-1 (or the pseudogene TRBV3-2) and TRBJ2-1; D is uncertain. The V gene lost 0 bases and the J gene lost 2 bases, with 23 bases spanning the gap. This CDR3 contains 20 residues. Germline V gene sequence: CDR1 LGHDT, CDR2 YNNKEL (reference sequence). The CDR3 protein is CASSQDPRGSGVSAYNEQFF. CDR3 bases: TGTGCCAGCAGCCAAGACCCAAGAGGAAGTGGAGTCTCCGCCTACAATGAGCAGTTCTTC.

The CDR3 region is CASSVGKGVSYTF. The CDR3 DNA is TGTGCCAGCAGTGTCGGGAAGGGGGTCAGCTACACCTTC. V usage is TRBV2 and J usage is TRBJ1-2; D perhaps matches TRBD1 (6 bases). The CDR3 is 13 amino acids. The V and J ends lost 4 bases and 9 bases respectively, with 15 bases between them. Germline lookup yields CDR1 SNHLY and CDR2 FYNNEI.

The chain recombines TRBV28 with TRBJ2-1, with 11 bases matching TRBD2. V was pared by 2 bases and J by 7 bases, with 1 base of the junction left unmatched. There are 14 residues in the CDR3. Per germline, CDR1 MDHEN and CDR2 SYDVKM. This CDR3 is CASSLRLAGNEQFF. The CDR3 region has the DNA TGTGCCAGCAGTTTACGACTAGCGGGGAATGAGCAGTTCTTC.

This CDR3 reads CASSPRATGVNEQFF. CDR3 in DNA: TGTGCCAGCAGCCCCCGGGCGACAGGGGTTAATGAGCAGTTCTTC. The chain joins TRBV11-3 to TRBJ2-1; TRBD1 matches at 8 bases. The V gene end was trimmed by 5 bases and the J gene end by 7 bases; junction bases not matched to a gene: 10. Looked up from germline, CDR1 is SGHNT and CDR2 is YENEEA. The CDR3 is 15 residues long.

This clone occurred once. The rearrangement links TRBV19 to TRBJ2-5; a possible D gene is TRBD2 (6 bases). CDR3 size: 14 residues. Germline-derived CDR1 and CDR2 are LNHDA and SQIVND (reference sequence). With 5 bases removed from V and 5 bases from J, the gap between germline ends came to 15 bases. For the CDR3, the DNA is TGTGCCAGTAGTTCGAGACTTGGGAGGGAGACCCAGTACTTC. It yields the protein CASSSRLGRETQYF.

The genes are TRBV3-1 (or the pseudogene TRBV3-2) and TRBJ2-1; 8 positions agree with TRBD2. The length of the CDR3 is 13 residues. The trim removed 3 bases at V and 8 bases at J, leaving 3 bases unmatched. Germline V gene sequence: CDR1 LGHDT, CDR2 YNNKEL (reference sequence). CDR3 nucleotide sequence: TGTGCCAGCAGCCAGGGACTAGGATATGAGCAGTTCTTC. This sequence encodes CASSQGLGYEQFF.

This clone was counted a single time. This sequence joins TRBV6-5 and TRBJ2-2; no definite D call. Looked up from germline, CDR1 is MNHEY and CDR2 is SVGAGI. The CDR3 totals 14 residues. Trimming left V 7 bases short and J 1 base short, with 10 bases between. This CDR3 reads CASTSPVNTGELFF. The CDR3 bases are TGTGCCAGCACCTCCCCGGTGAACACCGGGGAGCTGTTTTTT.

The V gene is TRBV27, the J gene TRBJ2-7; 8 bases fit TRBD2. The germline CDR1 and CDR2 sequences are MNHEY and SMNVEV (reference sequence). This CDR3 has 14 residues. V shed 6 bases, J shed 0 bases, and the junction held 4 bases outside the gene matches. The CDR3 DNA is TGTGCCAGCAGAATAGCGGGGAGCTCCTACGAGCAGTACTTC. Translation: CASRIAGSSYEQYF.

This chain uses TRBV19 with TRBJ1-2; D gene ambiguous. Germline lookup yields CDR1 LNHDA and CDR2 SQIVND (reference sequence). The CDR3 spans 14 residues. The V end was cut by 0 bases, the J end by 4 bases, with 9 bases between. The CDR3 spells CASSIEPPVYGYTF. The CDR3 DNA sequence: TGTGCCAGTAGTATAGAGCCTCCGGTCTATGGCTACACCTTC.

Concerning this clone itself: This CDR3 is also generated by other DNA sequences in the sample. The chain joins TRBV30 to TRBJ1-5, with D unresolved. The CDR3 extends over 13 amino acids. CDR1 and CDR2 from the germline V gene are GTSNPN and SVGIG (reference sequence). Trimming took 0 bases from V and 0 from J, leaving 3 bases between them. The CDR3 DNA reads TGTGCCTGGAGTGTTCATAGCAATCAGCCCCAGCATTTT. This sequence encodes CAWSVHSNQPQHF.

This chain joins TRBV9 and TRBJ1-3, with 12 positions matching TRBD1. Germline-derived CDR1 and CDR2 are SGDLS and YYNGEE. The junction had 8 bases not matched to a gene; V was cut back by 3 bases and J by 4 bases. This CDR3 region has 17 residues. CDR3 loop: CASSATGQGAYGNTIYF. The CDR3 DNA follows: TGTGCCAGCAGCGCTACGGGACAGGGGGCTTACGGAAACACCATATATTTT.

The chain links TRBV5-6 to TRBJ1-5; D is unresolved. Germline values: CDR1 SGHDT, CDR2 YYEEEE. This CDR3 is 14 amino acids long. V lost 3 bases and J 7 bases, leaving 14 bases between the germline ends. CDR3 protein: CASSSRLSVQPQHF. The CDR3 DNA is TGTGCCAGCAGCTCCCGACTATCTGTGCAGCCCCAGCATTTT.

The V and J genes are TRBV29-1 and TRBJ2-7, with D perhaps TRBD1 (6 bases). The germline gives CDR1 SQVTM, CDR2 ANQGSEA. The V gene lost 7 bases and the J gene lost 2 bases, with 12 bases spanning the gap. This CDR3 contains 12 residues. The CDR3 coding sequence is TGCAGCGGGATGGACAGACCCTACGAGCAGTACTTC. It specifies CSGMDRPYEQYF.

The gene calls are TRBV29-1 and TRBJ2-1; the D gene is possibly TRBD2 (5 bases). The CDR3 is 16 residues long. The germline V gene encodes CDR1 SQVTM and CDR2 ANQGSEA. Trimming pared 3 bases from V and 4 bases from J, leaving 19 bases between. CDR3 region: CSVDGIAGPLYNEQFF. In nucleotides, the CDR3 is TGCAGCGTTGATGGGATTGCGGGCCCGCTATACAATGAGCAGTTCTTC.

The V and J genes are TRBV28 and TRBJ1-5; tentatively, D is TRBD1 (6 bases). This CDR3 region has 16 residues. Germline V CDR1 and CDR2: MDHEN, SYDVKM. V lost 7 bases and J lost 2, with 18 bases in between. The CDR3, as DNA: TGTGCCAGCACCCGACAGCAGGGGTTTGGCAATCAGCCCCAGCATTTT. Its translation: CASTRQQGFGNQPQHF.

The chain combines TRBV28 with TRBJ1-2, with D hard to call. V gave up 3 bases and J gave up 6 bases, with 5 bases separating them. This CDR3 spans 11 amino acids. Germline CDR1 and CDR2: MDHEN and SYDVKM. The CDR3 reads CASSFGDGYTF. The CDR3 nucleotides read TGTGCCAGCAGTTTCGGGGATGGCTACACCTTC.

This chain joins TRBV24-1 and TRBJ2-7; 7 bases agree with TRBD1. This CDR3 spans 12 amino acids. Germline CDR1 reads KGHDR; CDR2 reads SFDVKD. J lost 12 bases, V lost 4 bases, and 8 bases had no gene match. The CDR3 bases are TGTGCCACCAGTGAGGCATGGGGACAGTCGTACTTC. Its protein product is CATSEAWGQSYF.

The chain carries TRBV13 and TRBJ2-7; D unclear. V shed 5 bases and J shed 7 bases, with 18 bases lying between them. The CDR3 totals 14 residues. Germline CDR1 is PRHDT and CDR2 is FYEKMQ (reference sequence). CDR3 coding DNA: TGTGCCAGCAGCCTAGAGTCCCCCTTGAGGGAGCAGTACTTC. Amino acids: CASSLESPLREQYF.

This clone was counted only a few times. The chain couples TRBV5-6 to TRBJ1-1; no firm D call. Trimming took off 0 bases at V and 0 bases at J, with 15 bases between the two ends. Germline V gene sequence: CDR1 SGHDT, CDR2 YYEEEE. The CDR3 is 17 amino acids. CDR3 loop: CASSLDNGLQMNTEAFF. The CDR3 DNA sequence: TGTGCCAGCAGCTTGGACAATGGCCTTCAAATGAACACTGAAGCTTTCTTT.

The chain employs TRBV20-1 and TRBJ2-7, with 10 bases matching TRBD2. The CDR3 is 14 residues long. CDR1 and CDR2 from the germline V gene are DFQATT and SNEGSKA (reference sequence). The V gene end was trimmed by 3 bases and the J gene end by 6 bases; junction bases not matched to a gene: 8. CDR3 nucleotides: TGCAGTGCTAGTGAGCTAGCGGGAGCTGGCGAGCAGTACTTC. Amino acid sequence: CSASELAGAGEQYF.